This TCR beta chain originates from a study of T cell changes during pregnancy in multiple sclerosis. Germline CDR1 is LGHNA and CDR2 is YNFKEQ. This CDR3 region has 14 residues. The V end was cut by 5 bases, the J end by 4 bases, with 12 bases between. Data came from immunoSEQ multiplex PCR; TCRdb stores just in-frame clones and leaves some out. The sample yields tens of thousands of clones, 94% seen once. This sample comprised CD4+ T cells from peripheral blood mononuclear cells, obtained in the second trimester of pregnancy. The TCR sequence derives from a female donor with multiple sclerosis, enrolled in a pregnancy study. The J gene is TRBJ2-1, the V gene TRBV4-2, with D maybe TRBD2 (6 bases). As DNA, the CDR3 is TGTGCCAGCAGCGACGGGACTCCTTACAATGAGCAGTTCTTC. Its translation: CASSDGTPYNEQFF.